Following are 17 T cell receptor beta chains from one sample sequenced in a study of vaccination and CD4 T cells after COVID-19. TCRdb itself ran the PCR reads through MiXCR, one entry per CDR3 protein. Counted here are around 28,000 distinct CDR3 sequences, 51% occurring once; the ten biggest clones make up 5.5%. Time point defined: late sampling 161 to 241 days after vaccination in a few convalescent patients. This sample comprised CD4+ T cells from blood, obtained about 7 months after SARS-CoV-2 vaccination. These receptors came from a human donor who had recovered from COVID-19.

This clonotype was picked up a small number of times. The CDR3 coding sequence is TGTGCCAGCAGCTTAGGATATAAGGTCAGGGACACTGAAGCTTTCTTT. Translated, it gives CASSLGYKVRDTEAFF. This rearrangement joins TRBV7-9 to TRBJ1-1, with a possible D match to TRBD1 (5 bases). Trimming stripped 1 base from V and 3 bases from J, with 15 bases between. Germline V gene data show CDR1 as SEHNR and CDR2 as FQNEAQ (reference sequence). The CDR3 sequence is 16 residues long.

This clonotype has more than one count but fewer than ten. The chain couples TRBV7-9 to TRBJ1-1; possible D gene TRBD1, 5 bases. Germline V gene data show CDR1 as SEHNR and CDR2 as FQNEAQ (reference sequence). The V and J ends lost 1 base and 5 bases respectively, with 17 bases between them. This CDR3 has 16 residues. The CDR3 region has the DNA TGTGCCAGCAGCTTAGGGGCTACGGAGGGGTGGACTGAAGCTTTCTTT. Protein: CASSLGATEGWTEAFF.

The CDR3 DNA reads TGCAGTGCTAGTTTCGGGAGGGGACTAAGGAATGAGCAGTTCTTC. This translates into CSASFGRGLRNEQFF. This chain links TRBV20-1 with TRBJ2-1; TRBD2 aligns across 8 bases. The CDR3 spans 15 residues. The trim removed 3 bases at V and 7 bases at J, leaving 11 bases unmatched. The germline CDR1 and CDR2 sequences are DFQATT and SNEGSKA (reference sequence).

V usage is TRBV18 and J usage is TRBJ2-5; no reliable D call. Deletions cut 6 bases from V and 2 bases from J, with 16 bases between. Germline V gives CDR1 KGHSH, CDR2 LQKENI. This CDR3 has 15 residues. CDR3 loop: CASSPGGRVQETQYF. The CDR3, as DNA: TGTGCCAGCTCGCCCGGTGGTAGGGTGCAAGAGACCCAGTACTTC.

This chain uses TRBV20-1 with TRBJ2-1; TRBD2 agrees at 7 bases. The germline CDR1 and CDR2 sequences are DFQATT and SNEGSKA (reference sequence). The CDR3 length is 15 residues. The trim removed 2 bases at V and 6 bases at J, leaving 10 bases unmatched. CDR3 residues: CSARYGGGPGNEQFF. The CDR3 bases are TGCAGTGCTAGATACGGGGGAGGGCCGGGCAATGAGCAGTTCTTC.

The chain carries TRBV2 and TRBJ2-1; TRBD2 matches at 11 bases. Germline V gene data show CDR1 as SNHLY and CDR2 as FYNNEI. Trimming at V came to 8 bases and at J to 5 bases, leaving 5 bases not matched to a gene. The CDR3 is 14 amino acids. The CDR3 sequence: CASVSGRADNEQFF. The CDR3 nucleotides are TGTGCCAGCGTTAGCGGGAGGGCCGACAATGAGCAGTTCTTC.

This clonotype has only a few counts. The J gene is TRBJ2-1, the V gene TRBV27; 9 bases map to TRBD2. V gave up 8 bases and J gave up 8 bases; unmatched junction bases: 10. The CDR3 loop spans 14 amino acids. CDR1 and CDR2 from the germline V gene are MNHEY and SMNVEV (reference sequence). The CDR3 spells CASWGIAGEYEQFF. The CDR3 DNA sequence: TGTGCCAGCTGGGGAATAGCGGGAGAGTATGAGCAGTTCTTC.

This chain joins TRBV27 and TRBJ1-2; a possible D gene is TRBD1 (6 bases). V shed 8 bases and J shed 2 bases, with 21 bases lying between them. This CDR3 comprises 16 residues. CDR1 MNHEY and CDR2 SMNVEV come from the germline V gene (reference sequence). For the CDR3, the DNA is TGTGCCAGCCTACCCAGGGGAGGGGTGGCGAACTATGGCTACACCTTC. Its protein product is CASLPRGGVANYGYTF.

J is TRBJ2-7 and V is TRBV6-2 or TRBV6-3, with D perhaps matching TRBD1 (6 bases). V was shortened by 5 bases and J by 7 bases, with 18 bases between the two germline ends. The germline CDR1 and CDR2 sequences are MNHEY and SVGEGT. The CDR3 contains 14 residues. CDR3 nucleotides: TGTGCCAGCAGTAACGACCCAACAGGGTTGGAGCAGTACTTC. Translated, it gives CASSNDPTGLEQYF.

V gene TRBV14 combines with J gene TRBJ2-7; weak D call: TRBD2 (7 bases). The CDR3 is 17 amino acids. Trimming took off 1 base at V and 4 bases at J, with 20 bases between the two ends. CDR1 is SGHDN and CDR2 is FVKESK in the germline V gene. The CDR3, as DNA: TGTGCCAGCAGCCAAGCGTTCGGGGGCGGGAGAGCTTACGAGCAGTACTTC. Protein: CASSQAFGGGRAYEQYF.

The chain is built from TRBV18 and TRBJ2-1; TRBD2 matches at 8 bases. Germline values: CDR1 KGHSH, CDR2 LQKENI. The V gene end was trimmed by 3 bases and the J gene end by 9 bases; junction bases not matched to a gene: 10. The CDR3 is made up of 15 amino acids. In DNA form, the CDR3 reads TGTGCCAGCTCACCTCAAGAGACTAGCGTAACTGAGCAGTTCTTC. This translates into CASSPQETSVTEQFF.

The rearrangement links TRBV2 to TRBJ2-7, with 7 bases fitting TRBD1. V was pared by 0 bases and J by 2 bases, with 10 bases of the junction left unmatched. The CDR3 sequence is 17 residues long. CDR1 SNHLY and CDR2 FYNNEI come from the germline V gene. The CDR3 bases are TGTGCCAGCAGTGAAGCGCTTCGTACAGGGGACACCTACGAGCAGTACTTC. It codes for CASSEALRTGDTYEQYF.

CDR3 region: CASSLQGRQETQYF. In DNA, the CDR3 is TGCGCCAGCAGTTTACAGGGGCGCCAAGAGACCCAGTACTTC. The V gene is TRBV10-2, the J gene TRBJ2-5, with 7 nucleotides matching TRBD1. This CDR3 has 14 amino acids. V dropped 5 bases and J dropped 1; count of bases not matched to a gene: 4. The germline V gene has CDR1 WSHSY and CDR2 SAAADI.

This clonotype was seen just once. The CDR3 reads CATSGSTGNTEAFF. For the CDR3, the DNA is TGTGCCACCAGTGGCTCGACAGGGAACACTGAAGCTTTCTTT. The genes are TRBV24-1 and TRBJ1-1; a weak D match, TRBD1 (6 bases). CDR3 length: 14 residues. In germline, CDR1 is KGHDR, CDR2 SFDVKD. V lost 5 bases, J lost 1 base, and 10 bases lay in between.

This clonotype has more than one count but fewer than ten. This CDR3 is CAISESSGSTDTQYF. CDR3 coding DNA: TGTGCCATCAGTGAATCTAGCGGGAGCACAGATACGCAGTATTTT. The chain uses TRBV10-3 and TRBJ2-3; 8 nucleotides align to TRBD2. Trimming removed 3 bases from V and 0 bases from J; junction bases left unmatched: 2. The CDR3 has 15 amino acids. Germline V lookup: CDR1 ENHRY, CDR2 SYGVKD.

The chain's CDR3 is CASSLGGGETDTQYF. The CDR3, as DNA: TGTGCCAGCAGTTTAGGGGGAGGGGAGACAGATACGCAGTATTTT. V is TRBV28 and J is TRBJ2-3; 7 bases line up with TRBD2. J gave up 3 bases and V 2 bases, and 5 bases lay outside the gene matches. The CDR3 extends over 15 amino acids. Germline CDR1 is MDHEN and CDR2 is SYDVKM.

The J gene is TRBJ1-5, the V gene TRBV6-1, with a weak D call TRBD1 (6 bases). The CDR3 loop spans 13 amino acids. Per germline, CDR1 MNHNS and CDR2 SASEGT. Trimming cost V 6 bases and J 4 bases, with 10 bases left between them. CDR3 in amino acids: CASRPTGNQPQHF. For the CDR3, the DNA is TGTGCCAGCAGACCCACAGGGAATCAGCCCCAGCATTTT.